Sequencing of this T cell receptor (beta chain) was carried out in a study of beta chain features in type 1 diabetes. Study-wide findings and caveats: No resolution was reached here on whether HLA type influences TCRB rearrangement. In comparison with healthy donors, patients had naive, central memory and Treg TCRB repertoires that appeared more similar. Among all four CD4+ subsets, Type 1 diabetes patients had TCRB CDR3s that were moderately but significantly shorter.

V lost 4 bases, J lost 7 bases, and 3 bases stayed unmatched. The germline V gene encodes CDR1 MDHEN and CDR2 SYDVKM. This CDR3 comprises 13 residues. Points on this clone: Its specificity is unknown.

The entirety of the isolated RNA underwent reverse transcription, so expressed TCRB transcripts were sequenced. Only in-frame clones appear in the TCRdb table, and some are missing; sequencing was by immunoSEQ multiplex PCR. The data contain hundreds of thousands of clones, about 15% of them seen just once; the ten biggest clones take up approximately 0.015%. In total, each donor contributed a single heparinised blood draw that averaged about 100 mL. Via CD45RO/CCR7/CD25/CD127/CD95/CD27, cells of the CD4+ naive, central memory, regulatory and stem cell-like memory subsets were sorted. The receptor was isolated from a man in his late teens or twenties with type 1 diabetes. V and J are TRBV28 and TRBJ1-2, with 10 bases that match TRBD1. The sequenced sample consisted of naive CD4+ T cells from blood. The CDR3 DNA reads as TGTGCCAGCAGTTCCTGGACAGGGGGTGGCTACACCTTC. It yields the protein CASSSWTGGGYTF.